This T cell receptor beta chain was observed in a study of response to subunit inactivated influenza vaccine. General study findings and limits: Authors suggested that a seasonal influenza vaccination recruits few new T cells each time.

The V end was cut by 7 bases, the J end by 0 bases, with 23 bases between. The CDR3 contains 18 residues. CDR1 ENHRY and CDR2 SYGVKD come from the germline V gene. MiXCR, applied by TCRdb to the RT-PCR reads, yields one record per CDR3 protein. This table holds hundreds of thousands of distinct CDR3 sequences, roughly 10% found once. Details on this clonotype: What it binds is unknown.

This sequence joins TRBV10-3 and TRBJ2-3, with D possibly being TRBD2 (6 bases). This TCR was sampled from a man aged 50 to 59 who received an inactivated influenza vaccine. The material was PBMCs from blood, obtained on the day of vaccination. The CDR3: CAITKSPISGTSTDTQYF. CDR3 DNA: TGTGCCATCACCAAAAGTCCGATAAGTGGGACTAGCACAGATACGCAGTATTTT.